A single sample gave rise to the 30 T cell receptor beta chains below, sequenced in a study of T cell repertoires in cytomegalovirus infection. TCRdb fed the reads into MiXCR, producing one record per CDR3 protein. The table shows under 250,000 distinct CDR3 sequences, with around 6.4% occurring only once. Sequenced: PBMCs. These receptors all stem from a human donor in good health (CMV status not recorded). Some clones in this sample may be carry-over from other donors' samples.

In this sample, this clonotype turned up many times. The chain links TRBV20-1 to TRBJ2-1, with 10 bases that match TRBD2. V lost 5 bases, J lost 4 bases, and 8 bases stayed unmatched. Germline-derived CDR1 and CDR2 are DFQATT and SNEGSKA (reference sequence). The CDR3 spans 15 residues. CDR3 residues: CSADSGGKNYNEQFF. CDR3 in DNA: TGCAGTGCTGATAGCGGGGGGAAGAATTACAATGAGCAGTTCTTC.

There are many counts of this clonotype. CDR3 DNA: TGTGCCAGTAGTTTTGATACCTATGGCTACACCTTC. It encodes CASSFDTYGYTF. The chain has TRBV19 and TRBJ1-2, with D unclear. The CDR3 has 12 amino acids. Germline CDR1 and CDR2: LNHDA and SQIVND (reference sequence). Trimming took off 5 bases at V and 4 bases at J, with 8 bases between the two ends. The whole variable domain, filled in from reference TRBV19 and TRBJ1-2, reads DGGITQSPKYLFRKEGQNVTLSCEQNLNHDAMYWYRQDPGQGLRLIYYSQIVNDFQKGDIAEGYSVSREKKESFPLTVTSAQKNPTAFYLCASSFDTYGYTFGSGTRLTVV.

This clonotype was found many times. V and J are TRBV7-2 and TRBJ2-1, with 11 bases lining up with TRBD2. After removal of 5 bases from V and 2 bases from J, the junction contained 2 bases not matched to a gene. The CDR3 is made up of 15 amino acids. Germline-derived CDR1 and CDR2 are SGHTA and FQGNSA. This CDR3 is CASSPLAGAYNEQFF. In DNA form, the CDR3 reads TGTGCCAGCAGCCCACTAGCGGGAGCCTACAATGAGCAGTTCTTC.

This clonotype has a single count. The missing conserved phenylalanine or tryptophan at the end of this CDR3 makes a read error likely. This chain links TRBV9 with TRBJ2-3; D gene uncertain. The CDR3 has 13 residues. Trimming cost V 4 bases and J 1 base, with 7 bases left between them. Per germline, CDR1 SGDLS and CDR2 YYNGEE. In nucleotides, the CDR3 is TGTGCCAGCAGCCCCTCTGGCACAGATACGCAGTATTCT. Translated, it gives CASSPSGTDTQYS.

This clonotype came up many times. The chain uses TRBV28 and TRBJ2-7; tentative D call: TRBD2 (6 bases). CDR1 MDHEN and CDR2 SYDVKM come from the germline V gene. The CDR3 consists of 14 residues. The ends were cut back, 7 bases at V and 4 bases at J, with 17 bases in the middle. This chain's CDR3 is CASTAGTLSYEQYF. CDR3 coding DNA: TGTGCCAGCACGGCAGGGACTCTATCATACGAGCAGTACTTC.

This clonotype showed up many times. The V call is TRBV27, the J call TRBJ1-6, with D possibly being TRBD1 (6 bases). V gave up 3 bases and J gave up 10 bases, with 13 bases separating them. Germline CDR1 reads MNHEY; CDR2 reads SMNVEV (reference sequence). The CDR3 is 14 amino acids. DNA of the CDR3: TGTGCCAGCAGTTTCACCACAACAGGGTCACCCCTCCACTTT. It codes for CASSFTTTGSPLHF.

This clonotype has only one observation. Possible read error: a much larger clone is one base away. The J gene is TRBJ2-3, the V gene TRBV20-1; D is uncertain. CDR3 length: 14 amino acids. Trimming removed 6 bases at V and 4 bases at J, with 17 bases between. Germline CDR1 is DFQATT and CDR2 is SNEGSKA (reference sequence). The CDR3 sequence: CSAPSNRLADTQYF. In nucleotides, the CDR3 is TGCAGTGCCCCCTCGAACAGACTGGCAGATACGCAGTATTTT.

This clonotype showed up many times. The V gene is TRBV29-1, the J gene TRBJ1-3; a weak D match, TRBD1 (5 bases). Per germline, CDR1 SQVTM and CDR2 ANQGSEA. This CDR3 spans 15 amino acids. The CDR3 DNA sequence: TGCAGTGGGGGAGTGGGCGGCGGCTCTGGAAACACCATATATTTT. Amino acid sequence: CSGGVGGGSGNTIYF.

This clonotype was found a few times. V is TRBV2 and J is TRBJ1-5, with D perhaps matching TRBD1 (5 bases). The V and J ends lost 6 bases and 5 bases respectively, with 11 bases between them. The length of the CDR3 is 13 residues. Per germline, CDR1 SNHLY and CDR2 FYNNEI. The CDR3 nucleotides read TGTGCCAGCAGGGACAAGGAGGATCAGCCCCAGCATTTT. This encodes CASRDKEDQPQHF.

In this sample, this clonotype turned up many times. The rearrangement uses TRBV5-6 and TRBJ2-2; TRBD1 agrees at 8 bases. J gave up 4 bases and V 5 bases, and 7 bases lay outside the gene matches. Germline V gives CDR1 SGHDT, CDR2 YYEEEE. The CDR3 extends over 15 amino acids. DNA for the CDR3: TGTGCCAGCAGTACTCCAGGGGGCACCACCGGGGAGCTGTTTTTT. This codes for CASSTPGGTTGELFF.

This clonotype was seen many times. The J gene is TRBJ1-5, the V gene TRBV6-6, with D possibly TRBD1 on 5 matching bases. Trimming took off 1 base at V and 5 bases at J, with 9 bases between the two ends. The CDR3 totals 14 residues. Germline V CDR1 and CDR2: MNHNY, SVGAGI (reference sequence). For the CDR3, the DNA is TGTGCCAGCAGTTACTGGGGGGACGATCAGCCCCAGCATTTT. Translation gives CASSYWGDDQPQHF.

This clonotype turned up a few times. V and J are TRBV5-1 and TRBJ1-1, with D unclear. This CDR3 has 15 residues. Germline V gives CDR1 SGHRS, CDR2 YFSETQ. The ends were cut back, 1 base at V and 6 bases at J, with 16 bases in the middle. CDR3 residues: CASSLTGIEESEAFF. The CDR3 coding sequence is TGCGCCAGCAGCTTGACTGGAATCGAGGAGTCTGAAGCTTTCTTT.

This clonotype was counted many times. This chain connects TRBV6-6 to TRBJ1-5; TRBD1 matches 8 bases. CDR1 is MNHNY and CDR2 is SVGAGI in the germline V gene (reference sequence). This CDR3 is built from 13 residues. Trimming cost V 9 bases and J 5 bases; bases outside gene matches: 6. CDR3 residues: CARAQGEHQPQHF. CDR3 DNA sequence: TGTGCCAGGGCACAGGGGGAGCATCAGCCCCAGCATTTT.

The gene calls are TRBV6-5 and TRBJ2-3; 9 bases fit TRBD2. This CDR3 region has 16 residues. Germline values: CDR1 MNHEY, CDR2 SVGAGI. Trimming took 2 bases from V and 0 from J; bases not matched to a gene: 3. The CDR3 nucleotides read TGTGCCAGCAGTTACAGCGGGGGGCTAAGCACAGATACGCAGTATTTT. Translated, it gives CASSYSGGLSTDTQYF.

Turning to this clonotype: The junction shows a germline mismatch at one end, possibly a read error. This chain joins TRBV7-2 and TRBJ2-3; D gene ambiguous. Germline values: CDR1 SGHTA, CDR2 FQGNSA. The CDR3 contains 16 residues. CDR3 coding DNA: TGTGCCAGCACCTTAATTTCACCCCAGAGCACAGATACGCAGTATTTT. Translating gives CASTLISPQSTDTQYF. Variable domain in full (rest from reference TRBV7-2 and TRBJ2-3): GAGVSQSPSNKVTEKGKDVELRCDPISGHTALYWYRQSLGQGLEFLIYFQGNSAPDKSGLPSDRFSAERTGGSVSTLTIQRTQQEDSAVYLCASTLISPQSTDTQYFGPGTRLTVL.

This clonotype has a single count. This sequence may be a read error, since a much larger clone differs from it by one base. The final CDR3 position lacks the conserved phenylalanine or tryptophan, pointing to a likely read error. The chain carries TRBV2 and TRBJ2-6; 7 bases align to TRBD2. The J segment lost 4 bases and the V segment lost 7 bases, leaving 10 bases of the junction unmatched. The CDR3 is made up of 16 amino acids. Germline V gives CDR1 SNHLY, CDR2 FYNNEI. The CDR3 DNA follows: TGTGCCAGCACCTGGGGGAGGGGTGCCGGGGCCAACGTCCTGACTCTC. This translates into CASTWGRGAGANVLTL.

This clonotype was counted between two and nine times. V usage is TRBV19 and J usage is TRBJ1-5; TRBD1 is a possible D gene (5 bases). This CDR3 region has 12 residues. V lost 7 bases, J lost 4 bases, and 8 bases lay in between. Germline CDR1 LNHDA, CDR2 SQIVND (reference sequence). The CDR3: CASNQGNQPQHF. The DNA for the CDR3 is TGTGCCAGTAACCAGGGAAATCAGCCCCAGCATTTT. The whole variable domain, filled in from reference TRBV19 and TRBJ1-5, reads DGGITQSPKYLFRKEGQNVTLSCEQNLNHDAMYWYRQDPGQGLRLIYYSQIVNDFQKGDIAEGYSVSREKKESFPLTVTSAQKNPTAFYLCASNQGNQPQHFGDGTRLSIL.

This clonotype was observed at least ten times. The CDR3 sequence: CASSQESLTGEQFF. The CDR3 bases are TGCGCCAGCAGCCAAGAGTCTCTCACTGGTGAGCAGTTCTTC. The chain links TRBV4-3 to TRBJ2-1; D remains unclear. This CDR3 has 14 residues. The germline CDR1 and CDR2 sequences are LGHNA and YSLEER. The V end lost 0 bases, the J end lost 9 bases, and 12 bases lay between the germline ends.

The chain joins TRBV29-1 to TRBJ2-7; perhaps D is TRBD1 or TRBD2 (5 bases each). V was trimmed by 4 bases and J by 2 bases, leaving 9 bases between them. The germline gives CDR1 SQVTM, CDR2 ANQGSEA. This CDR3 has 12 residues. The CDR3 reads CSVAVGAYEQYF. The CDR3 DNA follows: TGCAGCGTTGCGGTGGGGGCCTACGAGCAGTACTTC.

This clonotype was recorded many times. DNA of the CDR3: TGTGCCAGCAGCTCAACAGGGGGTAGCACAGATACGCAGTATTTT. This gives the protein CASSSTGGSTDTQYF. This chain connects TRBV7-3 to TRBJ2-3, with TRBD1 matching over 8 bases. Germline-derived CDR1 and CDR2 are SGHTA and FQGTGA. The CDR3 consists of 15 residues. Trimming removed 4 bases from V and 0 bases from J; junction bases left unmatched: 3.

Many counts were recorded for this clonotype. This chain joins TRBV7-3 and TRBJ2-3; tentatively, D is TRBD2 (5 bases). Looked up from germline, CDR1 is SGHTA and CDR2 is FQGTGA. This CDR3 comprises 15 residues. V dropped 3 bases and J dropped 2 bases, with 12 bases sitting between them. In DNA, the CDR3 is TGTGCCAGCAGCTTTTTGCCGGGGTCCACAGATACGCAGTATTTT. Its translation is CASSFLPGSTDTQYF. The entire variable domain, with the rest obtained from reference TRBV7-3 and TRBJ2-3, is as follows: GAGVSQTPSNKVTEKGKYVELRCDPISGHTALYWYRQSLGQGPEFLIYFQGTGAADDSGLPNDRFFAVRPEGSVSTLKIQRTERGDSAVYLCASSFLPGSTDTQYFGPGTRLTVL.

Ten or more counts support this clonotype. The CDR3 region is CASSSGTKSGETQYF. In DNA, the CDR3 is TGCGCCAGCAGCTCCGGGACGAAAAGCGGGGAGACCCAGTACTTC. This chain uses TRBV5-1 with TRBJ2-5; D perhaps matches TRBD2 (6 bases). This CDR3 region has 15 residues. Trimming left V 3 bases short and J 5 bases short, with 17 bases between. The germline gives CDR1 SGHRS, CDR2 YFSETQ.

The CDR3 region is CSVEPGPDGNTIYF. The CDR3 bases are TGCAGCGTCGAACCGGGTCCGGATGGAAACACCATATATTTT. This chain joins TRBV29-1 and TRBJ1-3, with D hard to call. Germline CDR1 is SQVTM and CDR2 is ANQGSEA. The CDR3 length is 14 residues. Between the trimmed V and J ends, which lost 6 bases and 3 bases, there was a span of 15 bases. Variable domain in full (rest from reference TRBV29-1 and TRBJ1-3): SAVISQKPSRDICQRGTSLTIQCQVDSQVTMMFWYRQQPGQSLTLIATANQGSEATYESGFVIDKFPISRPNLTFSTLTVSNMSPEDSSIYLCSVEPGPDGNTIYFGEGSWLTVV.

In this sample, this clonotype turned up many times. The chain couples TRBV7-8 to TRBJ1-5, with 8 bases lining up with TRBD1. The CDR3 contains 16 residues. Germline V gene data show CDR1 as SGHVS and CDR2 as FQNEAQ. Unmatched junction bases numbered 7, after V lost 1 base and J lost 5 bases. This CDR3 reads CASSLVSQGGHQPQHF. The DNA for the CDR3 is TGTGCCAGCAGCTTAGTATCACAGGGGGGTCATCAGCCCCAGCATTTT.

This clonotype was picked up many times. The chain links TRBV7-2 to TRBJ2-7; D unresolved. The CDR3 runs to 12 residues. V lost 5 bases and J lost 9, with 14 bases in between. From germline, CDR1 is SGHTA and CDR2 FQGNSA. CDR3 sequence reads: CASSQSHSWQYF. CDR3 coding DNA: TGTGCCAGCAGCCAATCACACAGCTGGCAGTACTTC.

This clonotype was seen ten or more times. The rearrangement uses TRBV6-4 and TRBJ2-1; D not resolved. V lost 0 bases to trimming and J lost 12 bases, with 9 bases between them. CDR1 is MRHNA and CDR2 is SNTAGT in the germline V gene. This CDR3 region has 12 residues. CDR3 DNA: TGTGCCAGCAGTGACTCTGGTGGGGTGCAGTTCTTC. Protein sequence: CASSDSGGVQFF.

This clonotype was counted many times. The chain combines TRBV7-8 with TRBJ2-3; 8 bases are shared with TRBD2. Germline V gene data show CDR1 as SGHVS and CDR2 as FQNEAQ. The CDR3 is made up of 16 amino acids. J lost 2 bases, V lost 5 bases, and 9 bases had no gene match. This CDR3 reads CASSRAMRGDTDTQYF. The CDR3 nucleotides read TGTGCCAGCAGCCGTGCGATGCGGGGGGACACAGATACGCAGTATTTT.

This clonotype occurred many times. The chain recombines TRBV4-2 with TRBJ1-2; 7 bases map to TRBD1. Germline V CDR1 and CDR2: LGHNA, YNFKEQ. With V trimmed by 0 bases and J by 6 bases, 7 bases remained unmatched. The CDR3 loop spans 15 amino acids. The CDR3 sequence: CASSQDGSTGDGYTF. CDR3 DNA sequence: TGTGCCAGCAGCCAAGATGGTAGTACAGGGGATGGCTACACCTTC.

This clonotype appeared many times. The chain joins TRBV29-1 to TRBJ1-1; D may be TRBD1 (5 bases). Trimming removed 1 base from V and 6 bases from J, with 15 bases in between. There are 14 residues in the CDR3. Germline-derived CDR1 and CDR2 are SQVTM and ANQGSEA. CDR3 coding DNA: TGCAGCGTTGAAGCCCGAACTGGGGCAGCTGAAGCTTTCTTT. Translating it yields CSVEARTGAAEAFF. Full variable domain (remainder filled in from reference TRBV29-1 and TRBJ1-1): SAVISQKPSRDICQRGTSLTIQCQVDSQVTMMFWYRQQPGQSLTLIATANQGSEATYESGFVIDKFPISRPNLTFSTLTVSNMSPEDSSIYLCSVEARTGAAEAFFGQGTRLTVV.

This clonotype was recorded at least ten times. The rearrangement uses TRBV5-6 and TRBJ2-3; D not certain. V dropped 5 bases and J dropped 6 bases, with 10 bases sitting between them. Germline-derived CDR1 and CDR2 are SGHDT and YYEEEE. The CDR3 contains 12 residues. CDR3 DNA sequence: TGTGCCAGCAGGGATATTGGGGATACGCAGTATTTT. Amino acid sequence: CASRDIGDTQYF.